This T cell receptor (beta chain) was documented in a study of stem cell transplantation in POMP-related autoinflammatory disease. Notes on the study in general: Patients with PRAID showed a restricted number of unique TRB V-J gene pairings.

Assay used: immunoSEQ multiplex PCR; TCRdb lists only in-frame clones, some missing. The data hold roughly 68,000 clones, with roughly 91% observed a single time. Germline V CDR1 and CDR2: SGHRS, YFSETQ. This CDR3 is built from 15 residues. V lost 4 bases, J lost 3 bases, and 16 bases lay in between. A single count supports this clone. Its antigen is as yet unknown. Specimen: CD4+ T cells from PBMCs, collected after stem cell transplantation. This TCR was recovered from a human patient with POMP-related autoinflammation and immune dysregulation (PRAID). The graft donor may have contributed some T cells. The J gene is TRBJ2-5, the V gene TRBV5-1, with D perhaps assigned TRBD1 or TRBD2 (5 bases each). The chain's CDR3 is CASSQVREQEETQYF. As DNA, the CDR3 is TGCGCCAGCAGCCAAGTTCGGGAACAGGAAGAGACCCAGTACTTC.